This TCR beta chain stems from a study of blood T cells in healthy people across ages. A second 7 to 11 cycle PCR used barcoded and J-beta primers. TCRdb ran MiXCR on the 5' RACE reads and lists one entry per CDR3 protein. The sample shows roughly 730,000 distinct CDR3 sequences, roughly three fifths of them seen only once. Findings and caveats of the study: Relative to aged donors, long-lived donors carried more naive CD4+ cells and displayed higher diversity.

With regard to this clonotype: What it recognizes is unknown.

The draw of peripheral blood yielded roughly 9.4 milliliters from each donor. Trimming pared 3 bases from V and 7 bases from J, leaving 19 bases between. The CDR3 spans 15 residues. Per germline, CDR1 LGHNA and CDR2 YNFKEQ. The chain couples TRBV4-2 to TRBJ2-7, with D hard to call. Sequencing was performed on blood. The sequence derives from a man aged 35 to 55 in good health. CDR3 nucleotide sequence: TGTGCCAGCAGCCAGGCCCTTAGTTGGGGTAATGAGCAGTACTTC. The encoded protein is CASSQALSWGNEQYF.